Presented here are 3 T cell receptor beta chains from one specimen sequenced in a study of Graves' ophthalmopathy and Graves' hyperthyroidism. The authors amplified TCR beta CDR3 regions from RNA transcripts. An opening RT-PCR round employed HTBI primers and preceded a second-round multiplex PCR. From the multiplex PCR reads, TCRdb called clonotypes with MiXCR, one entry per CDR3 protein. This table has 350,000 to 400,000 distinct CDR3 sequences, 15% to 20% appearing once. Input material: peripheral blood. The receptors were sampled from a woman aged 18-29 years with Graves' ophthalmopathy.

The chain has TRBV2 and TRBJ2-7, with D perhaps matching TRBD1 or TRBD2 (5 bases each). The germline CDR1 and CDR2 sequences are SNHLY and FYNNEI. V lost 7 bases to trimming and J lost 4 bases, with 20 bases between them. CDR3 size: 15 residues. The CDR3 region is CASTKPGPELYEQYF. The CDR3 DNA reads TGTGCCAGCACTAAACCGGGACCAGAGCTTTACGAGCAGTACTTC.

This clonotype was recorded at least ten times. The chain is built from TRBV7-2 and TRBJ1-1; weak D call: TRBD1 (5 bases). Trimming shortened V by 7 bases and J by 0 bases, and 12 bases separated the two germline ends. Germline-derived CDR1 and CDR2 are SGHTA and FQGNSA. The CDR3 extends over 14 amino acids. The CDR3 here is CASTEGRMNTEAFF. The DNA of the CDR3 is TGTGCCAGCACCGAGGGACGGATGAACACTGAAGCTTTCTTT. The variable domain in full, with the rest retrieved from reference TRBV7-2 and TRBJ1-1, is GAGVSQSPSNKVTEKGKDVELRCDPISGHTALYWYRQSLGQGLEFLIYFQGNSAPDKSGLPSDRFSAERTGGSVSTLTIQRTQQEDSAVYLCASTEGRMNTEAFFGQGTRLTVV.

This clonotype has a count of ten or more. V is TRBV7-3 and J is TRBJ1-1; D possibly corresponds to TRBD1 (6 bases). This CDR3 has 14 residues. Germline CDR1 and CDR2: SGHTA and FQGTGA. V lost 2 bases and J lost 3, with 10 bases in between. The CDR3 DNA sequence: TGTGCCAGCAGCTTAGGGGGGCGAGACACTGAAGCTTTCTTT. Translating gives CASSLGGRDTEAFF.